Below are 31 T cell receptor beta chains sequenced from a single sample in a study of blood T cell dynamics during melanoma immunotherapy. Indicated time point: pre-treatment baseline. Repertoires were generated with immunoSEQ multiplex PCR, while TCRdb's copy carries only in-frame clones and drops some. The table includes approximately 25,000 clones, roughly 87% detected once. The material sequenced was blood, taken from a patient treated with checkpoint blockade. The receptors come from a human donor with melanoma.

Remarks on this clone: Mismatch with germline at one junction end may stem from a read error. CDR3 sequence: CASSFSGGLSSF. CDR3 DNA sequence: TGCGCCAGCAGCTTTTCGGGGGGCCTGTCGAGCTTC. V gene TRBV5-1 combines with J gene TRBJ2-7, with D tentatively TRBD2 (7 bases). Germline V gene data show CDR1 as SGHRS and CDR2 as YFSETQ. The CDR3 is made up of 12 amino acids. Full variable domain (missing parts from reference TRBV5-1 and TRBJ2-7): KAGVTQTPRYLIKTRGQQVTLSCSPISGHRSVSWYQQTPGQGLQFLFEYFSETQRNKGNFPGRFSGRQFSNSRSEMNVSTLELGDSALYLCASSFSGGLSSFGPGTRLTVT.

CDR3: CASSLLPGQAPTEAFF. The CDR3 DNA reads as TGTGCCAGCAGTCTCCTCCCCGGACAGGCGCCCACTGAAGCTTTCTTT. The chain uses TRBV6-6 and TRBJ1-1; 7 nucleotides match TRBD1. Germline lookup yields CDR1 MNHNY and CDR2 SVGAGI (reference sequence). The trim removed 5 bases at V and 4 bases at J, leaving 13 bases unmatched. The CDR3 extends over 16 amino acids.

In DNA form, the CDR3 reads TGTGCCAGCAGCTTAGCGCTCGGGGGCACAGATACGCAGTATTTT. It yields the protein CASSLALGGTDTQYF. This sequence joins TRBV7-6 and TRBJ2-3; tentative D call: TRBD2 (5 bases). Germline V gives CDR1 SGHVS, CDR2 FNYEAQ. V dropped 0 bases and J dropped 1 base, with 8 bases sitting between them. The CDR3 loop spans 15 amino acids.

The genes are TRBV7-9 and TRBJ1-4, with D perhaps matching TRBD1 (5 bases). Germline V lookup: CDR1 SEHNR, CDR2 FQNEAQ (reference sequence). Between the trimmed V and J ends, which lost 5 bases and 8 bases, there was a span of 12 bases. The length of the CDR3 is 13 residues. CDR3 nucleotide sequence: TGTGCCAGCAGCGCAGGGATTGGGGAAAAACTGTTTTTT. Amino acids: CASSAGIGEKLFF.

This rearrangement joins TRBV7-9 to TRBJ2-3, with 14 positions matching TRBD2. J was trimmed by 6 bases and V by 3 bases; bases with no gene match: 5. The CDR3 runs to 16 residues. In germline, CDR1 is SEHNR, CDR2 FQNEAQ (reference sequence). The CDR3 loop reads CASSFGLAGGHDTQYF. The CDR3 bases are TGTGCCAGCAGCTTTGGACTAGCGGGAGGTCACGATACGCAGTATTTT.

The DNA of the CDR3 is TGTGCCAGCTCACCTTCTTACACAAGGGCCCCAAGCTCCTACGAGCAGTACTTC. Amino acids: CASSPSYTRAPSSYEQYF. The chain employs TRBV18 and TRBJ2-7; D gene uncertain. The CDR3 consists of 18 residues. Trimming stripped 3 bases from V and 0 bases from J, with 21 bases between. Germline V gene data show CDR1 as KGHSH and CDR2 as LQKENI.

This chain links TRBV11-2 with TRBJ2-7; D might be TRBD1 (5 bases). The CDR3 runs 15 residues. The V gene lost 2 bases and the J gene lost 3 bases, with 14 bases spanning the gap. Looked up from germline, CDR1 is SGHAT and CDR2 is FQNNGV. CDR3 sequence: CASSLYSTESYEQYF. The CDR3 DNA reads as TGTGCCAGCAGCTTATATTCGACAGAAAGCTACGAGCAGTACTTC.

This clone occurred a few times. The J gene is TRBJ1-2, the V gene TRBV27; D perhaps matches TRBD1 (6 bases). CDR1 is MNHEY and CDR2 is SMNVEV in the germline V gene (reference sequence). Trimming pared 0 bases from V and 7 bases from J, leaving 12 bases between. The CDR3 extends over 14 amino acids. The CDR3 DNA reads TGTGCCAGCAGTTTATCGGGGGGGCTGAGTGGCTACACCTTC. This encodes CASSLSGGLSGYTF.

The J gene is TRBJ2-5, the V gene TRBV2; 12 nucleotides match TRBD1. With 6 bases clipped from V and 4 bases from J, the junction kept 6 bases outside the gene matches. Germline CDR1 SNHLY, CDR2 FYNNEI. CDR3 length: 15 amino acids. This chain's CDR3 is CASRAGQGARETQYF. CDR3 nucleotide sequence: TGTGCCAGCAGGGCGGGACAGGGGGCGAGAGAGACCCAGTACTTC.

The DNA for the CDR3 is TGTGCCAGCAGCGTAGCTGCTGCGTCAGAGCAGTTCTTC. Amino acid sequence: CASSVAAASEQFF. The J gene is TRBJ2-1, the V gene TRBV9; D not certain. Trimming removed 0 bases at V and 10 bases at J, with 11 bases between. The CDR3 spans 13 residues. The germline CDR1 and CDR2 sequences are SGDLS and YYNGEE.

V is TRBV6-1 and J is TRBJ1-5; D not resolved. V lost 4 bases, J lost 4 bases, and 17 bases lay in between. The CDR3 runs 16 residues. Germline CDR1 and CDR2: MNHNS and SASEGT. The CDR3 reads CASSALAGIQNQPQHF. Written as DNA, the CDR3 is TGTGCCAGCAGTGCCCTGGCCGGGATCCAAAATCAGCCCCAGCATTTT.

This clone appeared once. V gene TRBV10-3 combines with J gene TRBJ1-1, with TRBD1 identical over 7 bases. Per germline, CDR1 ENHRY and CDR2 SYGVKD. V lost 3 bases and J lost 6; bases outside the gene matches: 4. This CDR3 region has 13 residues. The CDR3 region has the DNA TGTGCCATCAGTGAAAGGGGGCACGCTGAAGCTTTCTTT. This encodes CAISERGHAEAFF.

This chain links TRBV7-3 with TRBJ2-3; D not resolved. The V gene lost 2 bases and the J gene lost 4 bases, with 7 bases spanning the gap. Germline V gene sequence: CDR1 SGHTA, CDR2 FQGTGA. The CDR3 loop spans 13 amino acids. CDR3 nucleotides: TGTGCCAGCAGCTTACAGTCCGCAGATACGCAGTATTTT. Residues: CASSLQSADTQYF.

This chain connects TRBV2 to TRBJ2-3; D gene ambiguous. CDR3 length: 17 residues. In germline, CDR1 is SNHLY, CDR2 FYNNEI. V gave up 3 bases and J gave up 0 bases, with 16 bases separating them. In DNA form, the CDR3 reads TGTGCCAGCAGTGATGGCCTAGGCGTGGGAAGCACAGATACGCAGTATTTT. Protein: CASSDGLGVGSTDTQYF.

This clone was recorded once. The CDR3 region is CASSLTGEETQYF. The CDR3 region has the DNA TGTGCCAGCAGCTTGACGGGAGAAGAGACCCAGTACTTC. The rearrangement uses TRBV5-5 and TRBJ2-5; tentative D call: TRBD2 (6 bases). V dropped 1 base and J dropped 3 bases, with 7 bases sitting between them. Germline V gene data show CDR1 as SGHKS and CDR2 as YYEKEE (reference sequence). The CDR3 sequence is 13 residues long. Filled out from reference TRBV5-5 and TRBJ2-5, the complete variable domain reads DAGVTQSPTHLIKTRGQQVTLRCSPISGHKSVSWYQQVLGQGPQFIFQYYEKEERGRGNFPDRFSARQFPNYSSELNVNALLLGDSALYLCASSLTGEETQYFGPGTRLLVL.

The chain couples TRBV28 to TRBJ2-7, with D unresolved. Germline V gene sequence: CDR1 MDHEN, CDR2 SYDVKM. The CDR3 runs to 15 residues. The V gene lost 1 base and the J gene lost 5 bases, with 15 bases spanning the gap. This CDR3 is CASSLFGTSLHEQYF. DNA for the CDR3: TGTGCCAGCAGTTTATTCGGAACGTCCCTCCACGAGCAGTACTTC.

The chain couples TRBV20-1 to TRBJ1-1; D is uncertain. The germline CDR1 and CDR2 sequences are DFQATT and SNEGSKA (reference sequence). CDR3 length: 11 residues. Trimming took 0 bases from V and 8 from J, leaving 7 bases between them. CDR3 loop: CSARDGGEAFF. As DNA, the CDR3 is TGCAGTGCTAGAGATGGCGGGGAAGCTTTCTTT.

The rearrangement links TRBV6-1 to TRBJ2-7; 9 bases map to TRBD1. Germline-derived CDR1 and CDR2 are MNHNS and SASEGT. There are 14 residues in the CDR3. V shed 5 bases and J 4 bases; nucleotides not matched to a gene: 6. As DNA, the CDR3 is TGTGCCAGCAGTCCCCGAGGACAGGGGTACGAGCAGTACTTC. This sequence encodes CASSPRGQGYEQYF.

The chain is built from TRBV9 and TRBJ2-7, with TRBD2 matching 14 bases. Unmatched junction bases numbered 4, after V lost 2 bases and J lost 3 bases. The CDR3 consists of 16 residues. In germline, CDR1 is SGDLS, CDR2 YYNGEE. The chain's CDR3 is CASSVGTSGSVYEQYF. DNA of the CDR3: TGTGCCAGCAGCGTTGGGACTAGCGGGAGTGTCTACGAGCAGTACTTC.

This clone has a single count. The chain recombines TRBV5-4 with TRBJ1-1; D gene unclear. CDR1 and CDR2 from the germline V gene are SGHNT and YYREEE (reference sequence). The CDR3 contains 12 residues. V lost 5 bases to trimming and J lost 1 base, with 6 bases between them. As DNA, the CDR3 is TGTGCCAGCAGTCCGAGGAACACTGAAGCTTTCTTT. This translates into CASSPRNTEAFF.

The CDR3: CASSLVPPGTGANVLTF. The CDR3 DNA follows: TGTGCCAGCAGCTTAGTTCCCCCTGGGACAGGGGCCAACGTCCTGACTTTC. This chain links TRBV7-9 with TRBJ2-6, with D possibly matching TRBD1 (6 bases). The CDR3 is 17 residues long. Trimming shortened V by 1 base and J by 4 bases, and 14 bases separated the two germline ends. The germline V gene has CDR1 SEHNR and CDR2 FQNEAQ (reference sequence). Filled out from reference TRBV7-9 and TRBJ2-6, the complete variable domain reads DTGVSQNPRHKITKRGQNVTFRCDPISEHNRLYWYRQTLGQGPEFLTYFQNEAQLEKSRLLSDRFSAERPKGSFSTLEIQRTEQGDSAMYLCASSLVPPGTGANVLTFGAGSRLTVL.

The chain couples TRBV5-4 to TRBJ2-3; 9 nucleotides line up with TRBD1. Germline CDR1 and CDR2: SGHNT and YYREEE (reference sequence). The CDR3 is 14 amino acids. V shed 4 bases and J 5 bases; nucleotides not matched to a gene: 5. The CDR3 DNA reads as TGTGCCAGCAGCCCGGGACAGGGCAGAGATACGCAGTATTTT. The encoded protein is CASSPGQGRDTQYF. The full variable domain, in which reference TRBV5-4 and TRBJ2-3 provide the parts outside the CDR3, is ETGVTQSPTHLIKTRGQQVTLRCSSQSGHNTVSWYQQALGQGPQFIFQYYREEENGRGNFPPRFSGLQFPNYSSELNVNALELDDSALYLCASSPGQGRDTQYFGPGTRLTVL.

V usage is TRBV29-1 and J usage is TRBJ2-3; a possible D gene is TRBD2 (6 bases). Trimming pared 4 bases from V and 0 bases from J, leaving 8 bases between. There are 13 residues in the CDR3. Germline-derived CDR1 and CDR2 are SQVTM and ANQGSEA. CDR3 DNA sequence: TGCAGCGTTGGGGACTTGAGCACAGATACGCAGTATTTT. This encodes CSVGDLSTDTQYF.

The chain joins TRBV27 to TRBJ2-3, with D unclear. CDR3 size: 14 residues. The germline V gene encodes CDR1 MNHEY and CDR2 SMNVEV (reference sequence). V gave up 4 bases and J gave up 0 bases, with 8 bases separating them. CDR3 coding DNA: TGTGCCAGCAGTTCTAGGGCTAGCACAGATACGCAGTATTTT. Residues: CASSSRASTDTQYF.

The chain joins TRBV7-8 to TRBJ2-2; D gene ambiguous. The V and J ends lost 7 bases and 5 bases respectively, with 26 bases between them. The CDR3 length is 18 residues. Looked up from germline, CDR1 is SGHVS and CDR2 is FQNEAQ. The CDR3 DNA follows: TGTGCCAGCACCCCCCATCTATACAGCCGGGCCCGGACCGGGGAGCTGTTTTTT. Its translation is CASTPHLYSRARTGELFF.

The rearrangement links TRBV5-5 to TRBJ2-7; 13 bases map to TRBD2. The trim removed 5 bases at V and 4 bases at J, leaving 6 bases unmatched. The CDR3 extends over 15 amino acids. The germline CDR1 and CDR2 sequences are SGHKS and YYEKEE (reference sequence). As DNA, the CDR3 is TGTGCCAGCAGTTCCGGGACTAGCGGGACTTACGAGCAGTACTTC. Protein sequence: CASSSGTSGTYEQYF.

As regards this clone: Because it lacks the conserved phenylalanine or tryptophan at the end, this CDR3 is likely a read error. The DNA is left out, because the CDR3 cannot be placed on it with certainty; the CDR3 is given as TCRdb lists it. The chain's CDR3 is CARSRIRALFH. This chain links TRBV5-3 with TRBJ1-1. TRBV5-3 is identified as an open reading frame with a role that is uncertain. Termini included, the CDR3 measures 11 amino acids.

This chain joins TRBV2 and TRBJ2-7; the match to TRBD1 covers 9 bases. The ends lost 8 bases at V and 4 bases at J; junction bases unmatched: 6. Germline CDR1 is SNHLY and CDR2 is FYNNEI. The CDR3 is made up of 13 amino acids. As DNA, the CDR3 is TGTGCCAGCGCCGGGACAGGGTTGTACGAGCAGTACTTC. Translating it yields CASAGTGLYEQYF.

This clone was seen a handful of times. CDR3 region: CASTLAVGDTQYF. In DNA form, the CDR3 reads TGTGCCAGCACCTTGGCAGTGGGCGATACGCAGTATTTT. This chain connects TRBV28 to TRBJ2-3; D not certain. The V end was cut by 7 bases, the J end by 6 bases, with 14 bases between. Looked up from germline, CDR1 is MDHEN and CDR2 is SYDVKM. CDR3 length: 13 residues.

This chain uses TRBV5-1 with TRBJ2-1; TRBD2 aligns across 10 bases. The V segment lost 4 bases and the J segment 0 bases; nucleotides outside the gene matches: 10. CDR3 length equals 18 residues. Germline-derived CDR1 and CDR2 are SGHRS and YFSETQ. The chain's CDR3 is CASSPLPPSGSSYNEQFF. CDR3 in DNA: TGCGCCAGCAGCCCACTACCCCCTAGCGGGAGCTCCTACAATGAGCAGTTCTTC.

The chain has TRBV29-1 and TRBJ1-5; D not resolved. Germline assignment: CDR1 SQVTM and CDR2 ANQGSEA. V lost 4 bases to trimming and J lost 11 bases, with 15 bases between them. The CDR3 is made up of 12 amino acids. The CDR3 DNA reads as TGCAGCGTTGGGGCCCACCAGTCGGCCCAGCATTTT. This encodes CSVGAHQSAQHF.